Sequencing of this TCR beta chain was carried out in a study of Tregs in tolerant kidney transplant recipients. Thawed PBMCs were FACS-sorted into unstimulated CD4+CD25+CD127- regulatory T cells, CD4+CD25- non-regulatory cells, CD4 and CD8 cells. For this clone: Antigen unknown.

Data came from immunoSEQ multiplex PCR; TCRdb stores just in-frame clones and leaves some out. The data show roughly 250,000 clones, roughly four fifths seen once. Germline V CDR1 and CDR2: SGHDT, YYEEEE. This CDR3 is built from 15 residues. Losses at the gene ends were 4 bases for V and 1 base for J; bases not matched to a gene: 2. General observations from the study: This study did not directly address biological reproducibility. The small number of patients limits these findings pending further validation.

Input material: CD4+ T cells from blood. The sequence was collected from a human donor in good health. J is TRBJ2-6 and V is TRBV5-6; TRBD2 agrees at 7 bases. The CDR3 is CASSPRGSGANVLTF. The CDR3 DNA follows: TGTGCCAGCAGCCCGCGGGGGTCTGGGGCCAACGTCCTGACTTTC.